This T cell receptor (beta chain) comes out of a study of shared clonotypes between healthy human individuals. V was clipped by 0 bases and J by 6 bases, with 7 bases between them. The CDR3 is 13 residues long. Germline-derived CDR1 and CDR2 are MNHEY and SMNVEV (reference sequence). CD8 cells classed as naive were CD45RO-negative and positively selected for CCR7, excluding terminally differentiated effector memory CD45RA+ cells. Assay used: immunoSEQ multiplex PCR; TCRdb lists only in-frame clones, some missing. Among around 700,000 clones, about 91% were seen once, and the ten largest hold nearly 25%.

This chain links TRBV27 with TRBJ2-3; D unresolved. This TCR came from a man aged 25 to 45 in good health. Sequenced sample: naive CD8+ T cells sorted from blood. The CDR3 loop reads CASSLSPGDTQYF. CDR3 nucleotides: TGTGCCAGCAGTTTATCCCCTGGGGATACGCAGTATTTT.